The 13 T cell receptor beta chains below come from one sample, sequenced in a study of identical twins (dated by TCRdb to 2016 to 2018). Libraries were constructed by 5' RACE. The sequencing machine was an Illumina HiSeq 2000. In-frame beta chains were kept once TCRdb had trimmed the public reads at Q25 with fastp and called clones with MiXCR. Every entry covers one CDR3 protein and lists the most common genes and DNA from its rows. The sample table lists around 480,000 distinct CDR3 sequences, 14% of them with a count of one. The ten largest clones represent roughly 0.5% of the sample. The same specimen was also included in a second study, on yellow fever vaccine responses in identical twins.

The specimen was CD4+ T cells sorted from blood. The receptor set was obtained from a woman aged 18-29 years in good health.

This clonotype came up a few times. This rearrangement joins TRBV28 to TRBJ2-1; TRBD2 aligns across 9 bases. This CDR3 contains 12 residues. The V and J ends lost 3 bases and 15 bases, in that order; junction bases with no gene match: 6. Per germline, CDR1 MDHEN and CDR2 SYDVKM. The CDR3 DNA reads TGTGCCAGCAGTTTCGCGGGGGGGCTGTGGTTCTTC. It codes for CASSFAGGLWFF.

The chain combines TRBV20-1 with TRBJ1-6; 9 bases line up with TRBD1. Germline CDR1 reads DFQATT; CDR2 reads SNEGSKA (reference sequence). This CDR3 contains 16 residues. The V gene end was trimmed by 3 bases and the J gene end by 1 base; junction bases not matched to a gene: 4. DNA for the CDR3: TGCAGTGCTAGTTTGGACAGGGGATCCTATAATTCACCCCTCCACTTT. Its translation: CSASLDRGSYNSPLHF.

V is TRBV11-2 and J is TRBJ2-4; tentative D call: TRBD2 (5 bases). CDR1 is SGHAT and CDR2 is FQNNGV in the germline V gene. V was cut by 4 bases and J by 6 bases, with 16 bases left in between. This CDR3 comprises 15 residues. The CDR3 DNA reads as TGTGCCAGCAGCTCCCTGGACTCTCCCGGAAACATTCAGTACTTC. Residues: CASSSLDSPGNIQYF.

DNA of the CDR3: TGCGCCAGCAGCCAAGATTTCGCGTGGGAGCTGTTTTTT. It specifies CASSQDFAWELFF. This chain joins TRBV4-3 and TRBJ2-2; D remains unclear. The germline gives CDR1 LGHNA, CDR2 YSLEER. The CDR3 consists of 13 residues. V gave up 0 bases and J gave up 9 bases, with 8 bases separating them.

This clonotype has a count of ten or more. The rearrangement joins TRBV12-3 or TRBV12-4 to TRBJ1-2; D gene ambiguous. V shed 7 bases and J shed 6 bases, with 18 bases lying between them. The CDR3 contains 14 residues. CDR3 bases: TGTGCCAGCACCCCGGCCTCGGCCGTACATGGCTACACCTTC. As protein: CASTPASAVHGYTF.

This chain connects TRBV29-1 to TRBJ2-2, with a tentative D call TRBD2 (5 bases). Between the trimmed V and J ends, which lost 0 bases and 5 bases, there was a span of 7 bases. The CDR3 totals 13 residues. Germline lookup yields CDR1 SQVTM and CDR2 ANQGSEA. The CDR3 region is CSVEDRGTGELFF. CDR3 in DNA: TGCAGCGTTGAAGATCGGGGTACCGGGGAGCTGTTTTTT.

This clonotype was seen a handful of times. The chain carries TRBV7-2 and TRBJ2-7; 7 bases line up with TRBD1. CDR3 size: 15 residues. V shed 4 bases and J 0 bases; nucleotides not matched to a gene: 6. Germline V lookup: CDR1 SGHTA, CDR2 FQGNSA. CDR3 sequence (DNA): TGTGCCAGCAGCTCCGGACAGGCCTTCTCCTACGAGCAGTACTTC. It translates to CASSSGQAFSYEQYF.

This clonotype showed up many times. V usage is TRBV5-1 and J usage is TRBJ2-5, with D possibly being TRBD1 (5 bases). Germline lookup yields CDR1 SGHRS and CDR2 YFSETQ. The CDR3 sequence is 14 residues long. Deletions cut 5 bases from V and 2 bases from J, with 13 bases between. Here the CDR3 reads CASSPFSGQETQYF. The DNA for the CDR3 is TGCGCCAGCAGTCCCTTTTCAGGGCAAGAGACCCAGTACTTC.

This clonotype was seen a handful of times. This CDR3 is CASSSGLAGHNEQFF. The DNA of the CDR3 is TGCGCCAGCAGCTCTGGCCTAGCGGGGCACAATGAGCAGTTCTTC. The gene calls are TRBV5-1 and TRBJ2-1; the match to TRBD2 covers 9 bases. The CDR3 covers 15 residues. Germline lookup yields CDR1 SGHRS and CDR2 YFSETQ. V shed 3 bases and J 5 bases; nucleotides not matched to a gene: 6.

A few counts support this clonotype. The CDR3 reads CASSLAVTGAVNTGELFF. Written as DNA, the CDR3 is TGTGCCAGCAGCTTAGCGGTTACGGGAGCTGTGAACACCGGGGAGCTGTTTTTT. The chain has TRBV11-1 and TRBJ2-2, with D possibly matching TRBD2 (6 bases). V gave up 0 bases and J gave up 1 base, with 15 bases separating them. This CDR3 comprises 18 residues. Germline CDR1 SGHAT, CDR2 FQDESV (reference sequence).

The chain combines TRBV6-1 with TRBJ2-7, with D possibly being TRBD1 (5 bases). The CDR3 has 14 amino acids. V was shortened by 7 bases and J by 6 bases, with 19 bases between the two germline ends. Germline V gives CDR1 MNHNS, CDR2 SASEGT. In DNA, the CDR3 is TGTGCCAGCAAAAGGCCCGGACAACTCCCCGAGCAGTACTTC. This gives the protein CASKRPGQLPEQYF.

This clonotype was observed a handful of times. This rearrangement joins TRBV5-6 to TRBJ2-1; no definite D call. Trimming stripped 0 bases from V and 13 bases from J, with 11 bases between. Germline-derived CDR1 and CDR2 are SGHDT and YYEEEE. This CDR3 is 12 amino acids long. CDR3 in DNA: TGTGCCAGCAGCTTGGACAGCCAGGCTCAGTTCTTC. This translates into CASSLDSQAQFF.

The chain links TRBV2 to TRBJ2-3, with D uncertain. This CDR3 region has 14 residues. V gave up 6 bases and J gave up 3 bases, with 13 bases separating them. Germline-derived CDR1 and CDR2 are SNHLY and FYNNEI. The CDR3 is CASRAPAGTDTQYF. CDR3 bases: TGTGCCAGCAGGGCTCCTGCAGGTACAGATACGCAGTATTTT.